A single sample gave rise to the 19 T cell receptor beta chains below, sequenced in a study of T cell repertoires in cytomegalovirus infection. These receptors' targets are unknown. TCRdb fed the reads into MiXCR, producing one record per CDR3 protein. The sample has fewer than 350,000 distinct CDR3 sequences, almost 30% seen once. Material: cultured PBMCs, obtained from culture after CMV antigen stimulation. These receptors all stem from a human donor in good health (CMV status not recorded). Some clones in this sample may be carry-over from other donors' samples.

The chain combines TRBV13 with TRBJ1-2, with TRBD1 identical over 8 bases. Losses at the gene ends were 3 bases for V and 4 bases for J; bases not matched to a gene: 7. The germline V gene has CDR1 PRHDT and CDR2 FYEKMQ (reference sequence). The length of the CDR3 is 15 residues. CDR3 in DNA: TGTGCCAGCAGCTTGTCCGGGACAGGTAGCTATGGCTACACCTTC. Translated, it gives CASSLSGTGSYGYTF.

This clonotype is categorized as medium-sized. This sequence joins TRBV28 and TRBJ2-2; possible D gene TRBD1, 6 bases. V was shortened by 3 bases and J by 8 bases, with 7 bases between the two germline ends. This CDR3 contains 12 residues. The V gene's germline CDR1 is MDHEN and CDR2 SYDVKM. The CDR3 sequence is CASSLDRGELFF. The DNA for the CDR3 is TGTGCCAGCAGTTTGGACAGAGGGGAGCTGTTTTTT.

This clonotype has just a few counts. DNA for the CDR3: TGTGCCAGCAGCTTGCCCTCGGGAAGGGCTAGCTATGGCTACACCTTC. Protein: CASSLPSGRASYGYTF. The chain uses TRBV7-9 and TRBJ1-2; D is undetermined. Germline V gene data show CDR1 as SEHNR and CDR2 as FQNEAQ (reference sequence). Trimming stripped 3 bases from V and 4 bases from J, with 18 bases between. CDR3 size: 16 residues.

This CDR3 is CATSEGALYGYTF. CDR3 sequence (DNA): TGTGCCACCAGTGAGGGGGCGCTTTATGGCTACACCTTC. The chain couples TRBV24-1 to TRBJ1-2; possible D gene TRBD1, 6 bases. The V gene lost 4 bases and the J gene lost 5 bases, with 10 bases spanning the gap. From germline, CDR1 is KGHDR and CDR2 SFDVKD. This CDR3 region has 13 residues.

This clonotype turned up a few times. CDR3 sequence: CASRHTGGPKLYEQYF. The CDR3 nucleotides read TGTGCCAGCAGGCACACGGGCGGGCCCAAGCTTTACGAGCAGTACTTC. The chain recombines TRBV7-4 with TRBJ2-7, with D possibly matching TRBD2 (5 bases). Per the germline V gene, CDR1 is SGHVT and CDR2 is SQSDAQ. The CDR3 runs to 16 residues. V lost 6 bases, J lost 4 bases, and 22 bases lay in between.

The V call is TRBV19, the J call TRBJ2-2; TRBD1 might be the D (6 bases). Trimming stripped 5 bases from V and 1 base from J, with 20 bases between. The CDR3 has 18 amino acids. Per the germline V gene, CDR1 is LNHDA and CDR2 is SQIVND (reference sequence). CDR3 amino acids: CASSAAPGRGGNTGELFF. In DNA form, the CDR3 reads TGTGCCAGTAGTGCAGCCCCTGGACGAGGGGGGAACACCGGGGAGCTGTTTTTT. The full variable domain, with the rest looked up from reference TRBV19 and TRBJ2-2, is DGGITQSPKYLFRKEGQNVTLSCEQNLNHDAMYWYRQDPGQGLRLIYYSQIVNDFQKGDIAEGYSVSREKKESFPLTVTSAQKNPTAFYLCASSAAPGRGGNTGELFFGEGSRLTVL.

This clonotype was observed a handful of times. J is TRBJ2-1 and V is TRBV19, with 9 bases aligning to TRBD2. V shed 3 bases and J 12 bases; nucleotides not matched to a gene: 9. Germline CDR1 reads LNHDA; CDR2 reads SQIVND (reference sequence). The CDR3 sequence is 14 residues long. CDR3 in amino acids: CASSMGGAGGPQFF. CDR3 bases: TGTGCCAGTAGTATGGGTGGGGCGGGAGGGCCGCAGTTCTTC.

This clonotype was found a few times. At one end the junction does not follow the germline gene, possibly because of a read error. V is TRBV7-3 and J is TRBJ2-3, with D perhaps TRBD1 or TRBD2 (6 bases each). The CDR3 covers 15 residues. Germline loops: CDR1 SGHTA, CDR2 FQGTGA. The CDR3 loop reads CASSVTRGDGDTQYF. For the CDR3, the DNA is TGTGCCAGCAGCGTAACTAGGGGGGATGGGGATACGCAGTATTTT.

The gene calls are TRBV28 and TRBJ2-5, with D perhaps matching TRBD1 (5 bases). CDR1 and CDR2 from the germline V gene are MDHEN and SYDVKM. This CDR3 is 12 amino acids long. Deletions cut 10 bases from V and 1 base from J, with 10 bases between. This chain's CDR3 is CATQGFQETQYF. CDR3 nucleotides: TGTGCCACCCAGGGTTTCCAAGAGACCCAGTACTTC.

The genes are TRBV7-2 and TRBJ2-5; 7 bases agree with TRBD1. Germline V CDR1 and CDR2: SGHTA, FQGNSA. The J segment lost 2 bases and the V segment lost 5 bases, leaving 8 bases of the junction unmatched. The CDR3 runs 15 residues. CDR3 nucleotides: TGTGCCAGCAGCGTCAACAGGGGTGGACAAGAGACCCAGTACTTC. Translated, it gives CASSVNRGGQETQYF.

J is TRBJ2-1 and V is TRBV4-2; D is unresolved. Trimming removed 1 base from V and 6 bases from J, with 13 bases in between. The germline CDR1 and CDR2 sequences are LGHNA and YNFKEQ. The CDR3 has 15 amino acids. This chain's CDR3 is CASSQALLGFNEQFF. The DNA for the CDR3 is TGTGCCAGCAGCCAAGCCCTATTGGGGTTCAATGAGCAGTTCTTC.

This chain joins TRBV2 and TRBJ2-1, with 7 bases matching TRBD2. This CDR3 contains 13 residues. The germline V gene encodes CDR1 SNHLY and CDR2 FYNNEI. V lost 2 bases, J lost 15 bases, and 10 bases stayed unmatched. The CDR3 DNA follows: TGTGCCAGCAGTGAATGGGAGGGGACTAAGCTGTTCTTC. Translating gives CASSEWEGTKLFF.

This clonotype occurred a few times. The chain joins TRBV4-2 to TRBJ2-3, with 12 bases fitting TRBD2. Germline V gene lookup returns CDR1 LGHNA and CDR2 YNFKEQ. CDR3 size: 18 residues. Trimming cost V 4 bases and J 2 bases; bases outside gene matches: 10. The CDR3 reads CASSLGLAGRADTDTQYF. For the CDR3, the DNA is TGTGCCAGCAGCCTTGGACTAGCGGGGCGTGCAGACACAGATACGCAGTATTTT.

This clonotype turned up a few times. This rearrangement joins TRBV27 to TRBJ1-4; D not resolved. Per the germline V gene, CDR1 is MNHEY and CDR2 is SMNVEV (reference sequence). The CDR3 contains 15 residues. The ends were cut back, 3 bases at V and 4 bases at J, with 12 bases in the middle. CDR3 in DNA: TGTGCCAGCAGTTTGGACGGACTCAATAATGAAAAACTGTTTTTT. It is translated as CASSLDGLNNEKLFF.

This clonotype has a count of ten or more. The chain links TRBV7-2 to TRBJ1-1; D remains ambiguous. The CDR3 sequence is 14 residues long. V shed 3 bases and J shed 1 base, with 9 bases lying between them. CDR1 and CDR2 from the germline V gene are SGHTA and FQGNSA. CDR3 sequence reads: CASSFLSRNTEAFF. The CDR3 bases are TGTGCCAGCAGCTTTCTAAGTCGGAACACTGAAGCTTTCTTT.

This clonotype has ten or more counts. The genes are TRBV6-1 and TRBJ1-2, with 7 bases lining up with TRBD1. V gave up 6 bases and J gave up 4 bases; unmatched junction bases: 11. The CDR3 extends over 15 amino acids. The V gene's germline CDR1 is MNHNS and CDR2 SASEGT. Here the CDR3 reads CASSYFPGQLYGYTF. CDR3 nucleotides: TGTGCCAGCAGCTATTTTCCGGGACAGCTCTATGGCTACACCTTC.

This clonotype was seen ten or more times. The chain has TRBV27 and TRBJ2-1; 8 bases are shared with TRBD2. Germline CDR1 is MNHEY and CDR2 is SMNVEV (reference sequence). The CDR3 runs to 15 residues. Unmatched junction bases numbered 4, after V lost 3 bases and J lost 3 bases. CDR3 protein: CASSFLTSGYNEQFF. The CDR3 nucleotides read TGTGCCAGCAGTTTTCTTACTAGCGGCTACAATGAGCAGTTCTTC.

As DNA, the CDR3 is TGTGCCACCAGTTCGAGCTTCGGCACTGAAGCTTTCTTT. As protein: CATSSSFGTEAFF. The chain employs TRBV24-1 and TRBJ1-1, with unresolved D. Looked up from germline, CDR1 is KGHDR and CDR2 is SFDVKD. The ends were cut back, 6 bases at V and 4 bases at J, with 11 bases in the middle. CDR3 size: 13 residues.

The table lists this clonotype with a few counts. The chain recombines TRBV5-4 with TRBJ1-4; D gene unclear. V gave up 4 bases and J gave up 0 bases, with 10 bases separating them. The CDR3 has 15 amino acids. CDR1 SGHNT and CDR2 YYREEE come from the germline V gene (reference sequence). CDR3 protein: CASSGKAATNEKLFF. The CDR3 DNA is TGTGCCAGCAGCGGGAAGGCCGCAACTAATGAAAAACTGTTTTTT.